This T cell receptor beta chain was documented in a study of cytomegalovirus exposure and HLA in healthy donors. Study-wide results and caveats: The authors later linked a missense DCLRE1C variant to TCR beta V- and J-gene trimming. According to an earlier analysis, most TCR beta V segments yielded productive rearrangements about 90% or about 30% of the time.

It was with 60 Vbeta and 13 Jbeta primers that the PCR ran. The data were produced by immunoSEQ multiplex PCR, yet TCRdb's version contains in-frame clones alone and is incomplete. Of about 140,000 clones in the sample, 55% to 80% were seen once. There are 11 residues in the CDR3. J gave up 8 bases and V 6 bases, and 5 bases lay outside the gene matches. The germline CDR1 and CDR2 sequences are DFQATT and SNEGSKA (reference sequence). Comment on this clone: Its target is unknown.

The origin of this receptor is a woman aged 40 to 49 in good health and CMV-seronegative. V gene TRBV20-1 combines with J gene TRBJ2-7, with 9 positions matching TRBD1. Sequencing was done on a sample of PBMCs. This CDR3 reads CSAGGQGKQYF. The CDR3 DNA reads TGCAGTGCCGGAGGACAGGGGAAGCAGTACTTC.